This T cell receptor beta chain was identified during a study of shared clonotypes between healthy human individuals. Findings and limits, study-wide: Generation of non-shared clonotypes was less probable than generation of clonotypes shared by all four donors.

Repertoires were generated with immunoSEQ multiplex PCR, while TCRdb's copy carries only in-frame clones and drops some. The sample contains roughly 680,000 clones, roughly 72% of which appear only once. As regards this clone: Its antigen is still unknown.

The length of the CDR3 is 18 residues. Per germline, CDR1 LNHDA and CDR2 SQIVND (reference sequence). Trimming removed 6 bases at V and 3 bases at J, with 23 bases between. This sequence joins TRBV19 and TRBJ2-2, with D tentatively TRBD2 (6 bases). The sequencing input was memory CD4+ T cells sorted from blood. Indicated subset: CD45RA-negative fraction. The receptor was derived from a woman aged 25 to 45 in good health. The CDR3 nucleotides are TGTGCCAGTAGAGTCAGTAGTGGTCGGAGGGGTGACACCGGGGAGCTGTTTTTT. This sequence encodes CASRVSSGRRGDTGELFF.